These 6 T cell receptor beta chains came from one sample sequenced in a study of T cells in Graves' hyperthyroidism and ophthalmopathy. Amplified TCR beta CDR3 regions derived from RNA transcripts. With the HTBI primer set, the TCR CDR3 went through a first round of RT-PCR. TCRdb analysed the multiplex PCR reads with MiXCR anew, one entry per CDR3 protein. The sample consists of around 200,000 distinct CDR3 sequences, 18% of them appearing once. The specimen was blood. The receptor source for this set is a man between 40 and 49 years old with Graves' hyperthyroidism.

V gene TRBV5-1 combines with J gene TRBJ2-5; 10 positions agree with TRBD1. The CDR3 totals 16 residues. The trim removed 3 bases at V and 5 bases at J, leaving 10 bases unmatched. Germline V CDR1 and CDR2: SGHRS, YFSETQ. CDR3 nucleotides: TGCGCCAGCAGCTCGCCGAGACAGGGGGCATTTGAGACCCAGTACTTC. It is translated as CASSSPRQGAFETQYF.

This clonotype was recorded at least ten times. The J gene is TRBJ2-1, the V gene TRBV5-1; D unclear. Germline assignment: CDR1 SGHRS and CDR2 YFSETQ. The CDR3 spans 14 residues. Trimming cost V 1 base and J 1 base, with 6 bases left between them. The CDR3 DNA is TGCGCCAGCAGCTTGCAACAGTCCTACAATGAGCAGTTCTTC. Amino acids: CASSLQQSYNEQFF.

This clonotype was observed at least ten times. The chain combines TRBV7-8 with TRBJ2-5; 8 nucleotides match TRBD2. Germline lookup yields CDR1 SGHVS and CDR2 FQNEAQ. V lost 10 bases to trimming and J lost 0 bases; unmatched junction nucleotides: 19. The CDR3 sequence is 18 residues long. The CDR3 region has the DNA TGTGCCACGTCAGTATGGGACCGGGGGGGCCGGTACCAAGAGACCCAGTACTTC. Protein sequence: CATSVWDRGGRYQETQYF.

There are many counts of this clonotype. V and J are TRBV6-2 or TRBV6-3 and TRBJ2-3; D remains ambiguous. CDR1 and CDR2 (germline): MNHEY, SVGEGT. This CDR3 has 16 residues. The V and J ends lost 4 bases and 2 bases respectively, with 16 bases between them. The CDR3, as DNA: TGTGCCAGCAGTTCAAGACGGTACTCTCACACAGATACGCAGTATTTT. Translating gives CASSSRRYSHTDTQYF.

The CDR3 here is CASSLGLATADTQYF. DNA of the CDR3: TGTGCCAGCAGCTTAGGACTAGCGACAGCAGATACGCAGTATTTT. The rearrangement links TRBV7-2 to TRBJ2-3; 8 nucleotides line up with TRBD2. The V gene end was trimmed by 1 base and the J gene end by 4 bases; junction bases not matched to a gene: 4. This CDR3 region has 15 residues. Germline CDR1 is SGHTA and CDR2 is FQGNSA. Full variable domain (rest looked up from reference TRBV7-2 and TRBJ2-3): GAGVSQSPSNKVTEKGKDVELRCDPISGHTALYWYRQSLGQGLEFLIYFQGNSAPDKSGLPSDRFSAERTGGSVSTLTIQRTQQEDSAVYLCASSLGLATADTQYFGPGTRLTVL.

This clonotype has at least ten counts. The CDR3 bases are TGTGCCAGCAGCCGCCCGGGGCGGGGGACCTACAATGAGCAGTTCTTC. Protein: CASSRPGRGTYNEQFF. V usage is TRBV3-1 and J usage is TRBJ2-1, with TRBD2 identical over 7 bases. This CDR3 comprises 16 residues. Germline CDR1 LGHDT, CDR2 YNNKEL (reference sequence). Trimming cost V 4 bases and J 2 bases; bases outside gene matches: 8.